The 21 T cell receptor beta chains in this list originate from one sample, sequenced in a study of human T cells and chemical hapten exposure. The total RNA was obtained from whole blood that was not fractionated. TCRdb processed the 5' RACE reads anew with MiXCR; each CDR3 protein has one entry. The sample consists of 110,000 or so distinct CDR3 sequences, roughly a fifth of them appearing once. The receptors come from a human donor in good health.

This chain joins TRBV7-9 and TRBJ2-7; 11 bases are shared with TRBD1. This CDR3 spans 15 amino acids. Trimming removed 5 bases from V and 3 bases from J; junction bases left unmatched: 6. In germline, CDR1 is SEHNR, CDR2 FQNEAQ (reference sequence). In DNA form, the CDR3 reads TGTGCCAGCAGCCACGGACAGGGGGCGGTCTACGAGCAGTACTTC. It is translated as CASSHGQGAVYEQYF.

Only a few counts were recorded for this clonotype. The chain has TRBV29-1 and TRBJ1-5; possibly TRBD1 for D (6 bases). The CDR3 spans 13 residues. The germline CDR1 and CDR2 sequences are SQVTM and ANQGSEA. With 6 bases removed from V and 7 bases from J, the gap between germline ends came to 16 bases. This CDR3 is CSVAARQGQPQHF. CDR3 in DNA: TGCAGCGTGGCGGCCAGGCAGGGGCAGCCCCAGCATTTT.

The table lists this clonotype with a few counts. The CDR3 DNA is TGTGCCAGCAACGAGAGGACAGATACGCAGTATTTT. It translates to CASNERTDTQYF. This chain connects TRBV6-2 or TRBV6-3 to TRBJ2-3; D gene ambiguous. Germline CDR1 is MNHEY and CDR2 is SVGEGT. With 7 bases removed from V and 3 bases from J, the gap between germline ends came to 8 bases. The CDR3 covers 12 residues.

CDR3 coding DNA: TGTGCCAGCAGTCCTCCGGGACAGGGGGTTATGTTAGCCAAAAACATTCAGTACTTC. Amino acid sequence: CASSPPGQGVMLAKNIQYF. V and J are TRBV28 and TRBJ2-4; 11 bases are a match to TRBD1. V dropped 5 bases and J dropped 0; count of bases not matched to a gene: 12. Looked up from germline, CDR1 is MDHEN and CDR2 is SYDVKM. This CDR3 has 19 amino acids.

This sequence joins TRBV3-1 and TRBJ2-1; 12 nucleotides align to TRBD2. Trimming removed 4 bases from V and 4 bases from J; junction bases left unmatched: 8. The CDR3 is made up of 17 amino acids. Germline V gene lookup returns CDR1 LGHDT and CDR2 YNNKEL (reference sequence). The CDR3 bases are TGTGCCAGCAGCCCTAGGACTAGCGGGGTCGGTTACAATGAGCAGTTCTTC. It specifies CASSPRTSGVGYNEQFF.

The J gene is TRBJ1-1, the V gene TRBV5-5; D gene unclear. The V end was cut by 2 bases, the J end by 8 bases, with 10 bases between. CDR1 SGHKS and CDR2 YYEKEE come from the germline V gene (reference sequence). The CDR3 sequence is 12 residues long. The CDR3 DNA reads TGTGCCAGCAGCTTCACGGGGATCGAAGCTTTCTTT. Its translation: CASSFTGIEAFF.

This clonotype was counted a few times. The genes are TRBV5-4 and TRBJ1-3, with D tentatively TRBD1 (6 bases). This CDR3 comprises 16 residues. Germline assignment: CDR1 SGHNT and CDR2 YYREEE (reference sequence). The V gene lost 4 bases and the J gene lost 0 bases, with 14 bases spanning the gap. The CDR3 is CASSRRRGASGNTIYF. CDR3 DNA: TGTGCCAGCAGCCGGCGGAGGGGGGCCTCTGGAAACACCATATATTTT.

The chain is built from TRBV18 and TRBJ2-3; TRBD2 might be the D (5 bases). Germline V CDR1 and CDR2: KGHSH, LQKENI. V lost 0 bases and J lost 0, with 10 bases in between. CDR3 length: 16 amino acids. DNA of the CDR3: TGTGCCAGCTCACCACCCGGCGGGCCTAGCACAGATACGCAGTATTTT. Its translation is CASSPPGGPSTDTQYF.

In this sample, this clonotype turned up a few times. The rearrangement uses TRBV7-2 and TRBJ2-7, with no clear D. The CDR3 extends over 14 amino acids. From germline, CDR1 is SGHTA and CDR2 FQGNSA. Trimming cost V 2 bases and J 1 base, with 9 bases left between them. The CDR3 region is CASSLPQTSYEQYF. The CDR3 DNA reads as TGTGCCAGCAGCTTACCCCAGACGTCCTACGAGCAGTACTTC.

In this sample, this clonotype turned up a few times. The chain links TRBV20-1 to TRBJ1-2, with 8 bases aligning to TRBD1. From germline, CDR1 is DFQATT and CDR2 SNEGSKA (reference sequence). With 8 bases clipped from V and 4 bases from J, the junction kept 6 bases outside the gene matches. There are 12 residues in the CDR3. CDR3 bases: TGCAGTACCATTCAGGGGGCCTATGGCTACACCTTC. It encodes CSTIQGAYGYTF.

The chain has TRBV9 and TRBJ2-1; D uncertain. V lost 4 bases to trimming and J lost 7 bases, with 12 bases between them. Per germline, CDR1 SGDLS and CDR2 YYNGEE. This CDR3 is 13 amino acids long. CDR3 DNA sequence: TGTGCCAGCAGCTCTCCGGAACGAAATGAGCAGTTCTTC. This encodes CASSSPERNEQFF.

The table lists this clonotype with a few counts. This rearrangement joins TRBV28 to TRBJ2-2; TRBD1 matches 7 bases. Trimming removed 5 bases from V and 5 bases from J; junction bases left unmatched: 8. This CDR3 has 15 amino acids. Germline values: CDR1 MDHEN, CDR2 SYDVKM. CDR3 sequence: CASSTGARLTGELFF. DNA of the CDR3: TGTGCCAGCAGTACAGGGGCGAGGTTGACCGGGGAGCTGTTTTTT.

This rearrangement joins TRBV5-5 to TRBJ2-7; 8 nucleotides agree with TRBD2. The CDR3 has 15 amino acids. Germline V lookup: CDR1 SGHKS, CDR2 YYEKEE (reference sequence). The junction had 6 bases not matched to a gene; V was cut back by 4 bases and J by 0 bases. This CDR3 is CASSPTGTSSYEQYF. DNA of the CDR3: TGTGCCAGCAGCCCTACCGGGACTAGCTCCTACGAGCAGTACTTC.

This clonotype was observed a few times. This chain joins TRBV27 and TRBJ2-1; the match to TRBD1 covers 7 bases. Germline trimming cut 11 bases from V and 10 bases from J; bases unmatched to any gene: 14. This CDR3 has 13 amino acids. Looked up from germline, CDR1 is MNHEY and CDR2 is SMNVEV (reference sequence). Here the CDR3 DNA reads TGTGCCGGTACAATTGACAGGGAACGGGAGCAGTTCTTC. Translated: CAGTIDREREQFF.

This sequence joins TRBV28 and TRBJ2-2, with TRBD2 as a possible D gene (6 bases). The CDR3 contains 18 residues. Germline CDR1 is MDHEN and CDR2 is SYDVKM. V lost 3 bases and J lost 3, with 20 bases in between. The chain's CDR3 is CASSFPLSRDFYTGELFF. CDR3 nucleotide sequence: TGTGCCAGCAGTTTCCCGCTTAGCCGGGACTTTTACACCGGGGAGCTGTTTTTT.

This clonotype was detected a few times. This chain links TRBV5-4 with TRBJ1-3; tentatively, D is TRBD1 (5 bases). CDR1 is SGHNT and CDR2 is YYREEE in the germline V gene (reference sequence). Trimming took 1 base from V and 3 from J, leaving 11 bases between them. The CDR3 sequence is 15 residues long. The CDR3 here is CASSLTGLGGNTIYF. Here the CDR3 DNA reads TGTGCCAGCAGCTTGACAGGTCTGGGTGGAAACACCATATATTTT.

In this sample, this clonotype turned up a few times. The V gene is TRBV7-8, the J gene TRBJ1-3, with D possibly TRBD1 on 6 matching bases. This CDR3 region has 16 residues. The V gene lost 1 base and the J gene lost 4 bases, with 14 bases spanning the gap. Looked up from germline, CDR1 is SGHVS and CDR2 is FQNEAQ. CDR3 nucleotide sequence: TGTGCCAGCAGCTTAGAGGCACAGGGTTCGGGAAACACCATATATTTT. Amino acid sequence: CASSLEAQGSGNTIYF.

This clonotype has just a few counts. The rearrangement uses TRBV6-6 and TRBJ2-5; 9 bases fit TRBD1. The CDR3 covers 17 residues. From germline, CDR1 is MNHNY and CDR2 SVGAGI (reference sequence). V was pared by 8 bases and J by 5 bases, with 18 bases of the junction left unmatched. This chain's CDR3 is CASCFPPGTGYLETQYF. The CDR3 coding sequence is TGTGCCAGCTGCTTCCCGCCCGGGACAGGGTATTTGGAGACCCAGTACTTC.

The genes are TRBV12-3 or TRBV12-4 and TRBJ2-7, with D possibly matching TRBD2 (6 bases). V lost 3 bases and J lost 5, with 14 bases in between. The CDR3 has 14 residues. This chain's CDR3 is CASSLNFRGNEQYF. The CDR3, as DNA: TGTGCCAGCAGTTTGAATTTTCGGGGGAACGAGCAGTACTTC.

V gene TRBV30 combines with J gene TRBJ2-3; 7 bases fit TRBD1. The V and J ends lost 3 bases and 2 bases, in that order; junction bases with no gene match: 8. The V gene's germline CDR1 is GTSNPN and CDR2 SVGIG (reference sequence). This CDR3 contains 15 residues. CDR3 loop: CAWSLQGSPTDTQYF. The CDR3 DNA sequence: TGTGCCTGGAGCCTACAGGGGTCCCCCACAGATACGCAGTATTTT.

A few counts support this clonotype. The chain carries TRBV11-2 and TRBJ1-6; D possibly corresponds to TRBD1 (5 bases). V dropped 4 bases and J dropped 10 bases, with 23 bases sitting between them. The CDR3 length is 17 residues. The germline V gene encodes CDR1 SGHAT and CDR2 FQNNGV. The CDR3 here is CASSSSPGERGGSPLHF. As DNA, the CDR3 is TGTGCCAGCAGCTCCTCCCCGGGGGAGAGGGGAGGCTCACCCCTCCACTTT.